This T cell receptor beta chain was recovered during a study of blood T cell repertoires in COVID-19. Profiling relied on immunoSEQ multiplex PCR, and the TCRdb table lists in-frame clones only, not all of them. Of around 83,000 clones detected, around nine tenths appear once; the ten largest clones hold around 13%. The CDR3 loop spans 18 amino acids. Per germline, CDR1 MNHNS and CDR2 SASEGT. V lost 2 bases, J lost 6 bases, and 11 bases stayed unmatched. The gene calls are TRBV6-1 and TRBJ2-1; 12 nucleotides match TRBD2. Sequencing was performed on peripheral blood. This receptor was obtained from a man between 65 and 85 years old with active or convalescent COVID-19. CDR3 nucleotide sequence: TGTGCCAGCAGTGAACTAGCGGGAGGGCCTAGGATCACCAATGAGCAGTTCTTC. This encodes CASSELAGGPRITNEQFF.